A single TCR beta chain is shown here with its context. What it binds is unknown. This CDR3 is 14 amino acids long. Trimming took off 6 bases at V and 0 bases at J, with 11 bases between the two ends. The V gene's germline CDR1 is MNHNS and CDR2 SASEGT. This sample stems from a study of T cells in Graves' hyperthyroidism and ophthalmopathy. General study points: Also found in blood were most expanded thyroid clonotypes above 0.001.

It was RNA transcripts that yielded the amplified TCR beta CDR3 regions. HTBI primers drove first-round RT-PCR of the TCR CDR3. TCRdb itself ran the multiplex PCR reads through MiXCR, one entry per CDR3 protein. Here the sample spans about 560,000 distinct CDR3 sequences, about 15% being singletons. Sequences were obtained from blood. This chain links TRBV6-1 with TRBJ1-1, with D perhaps matching TRBD1 (6 bases). The clonotype was recovered from a woman aged 40-49 years with Graves' hyperthyroidism. The CDR3 spells CASSRDKLNTEAFF. The CDR3 nucleotides read TGTGCCAGCAGCCGGGACAAGCTGAACACTGAAGCTTTCTTT.